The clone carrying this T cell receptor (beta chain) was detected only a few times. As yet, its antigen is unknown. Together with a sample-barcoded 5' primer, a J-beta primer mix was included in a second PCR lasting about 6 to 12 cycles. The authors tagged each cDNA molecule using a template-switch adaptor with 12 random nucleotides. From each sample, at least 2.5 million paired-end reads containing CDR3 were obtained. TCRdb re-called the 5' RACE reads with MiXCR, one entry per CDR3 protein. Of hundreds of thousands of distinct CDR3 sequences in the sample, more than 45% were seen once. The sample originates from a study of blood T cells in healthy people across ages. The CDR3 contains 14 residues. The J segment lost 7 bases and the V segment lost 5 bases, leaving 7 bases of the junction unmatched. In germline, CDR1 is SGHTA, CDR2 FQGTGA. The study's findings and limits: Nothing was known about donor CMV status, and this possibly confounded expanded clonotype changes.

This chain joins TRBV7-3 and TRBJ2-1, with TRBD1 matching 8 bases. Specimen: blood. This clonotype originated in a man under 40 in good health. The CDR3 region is CASSIRQGPNEQFF. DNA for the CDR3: TGTGCCAGCAGCATCAGACAGGGGCCGAATGAGCAGTTCTTC.